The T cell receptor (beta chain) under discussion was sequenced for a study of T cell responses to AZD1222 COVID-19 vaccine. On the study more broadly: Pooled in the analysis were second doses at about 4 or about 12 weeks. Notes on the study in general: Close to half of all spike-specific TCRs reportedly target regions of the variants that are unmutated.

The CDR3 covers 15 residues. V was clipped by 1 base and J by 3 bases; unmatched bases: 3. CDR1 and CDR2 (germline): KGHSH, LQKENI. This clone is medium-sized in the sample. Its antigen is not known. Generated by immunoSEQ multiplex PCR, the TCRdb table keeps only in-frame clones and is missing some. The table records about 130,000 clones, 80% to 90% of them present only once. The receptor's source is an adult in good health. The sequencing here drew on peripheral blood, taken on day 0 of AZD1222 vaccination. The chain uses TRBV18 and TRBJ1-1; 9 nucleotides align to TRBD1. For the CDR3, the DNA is TGTGCCAGCTCACCACTGACAGGGGGATACACTGAAGCTTTCTTT. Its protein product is CASSPLTGGYTEAFF.